The rows below give T cell receptor beta chains drawn from one sample of a study of CD8+ T cells in alopecia areata. Some clones are missing from TCRdb's copy, which holds only in-frame ones; the method was immunoSEQ multiplex PCR. This sample has roughly 120,000 clones, with roughly two fifths found just once. Sequencing was performed on CD4+ T cells sorted from blood. The receptors derive from a human donor with alopecia areata. The CDR3 runs from the conserved cysteine through the conserved F or W. D genes are given only for firm matches. Not all rows give a size; the values are once, few, many and, for expanded clones, a class.

j_call,clone_size,d_call,v_call,cdr3_length,cdr3_nt,cdr3_aa
TRBJ2-5,NA,TRBD2,TRBV29-1,14,TGCAGCATTGCTCCGGGACTAGCGCAAGAGACCCAGTACTTC,CSIAPGLAQETQYF
TRBJ2-5,NA,NA,TRBV5-4,12,TGTGCCAGCAGCTTACCAGGGGAGACCCAGTACTTC,CASSLPGETQYF
TRBJ2-5,NA,NA,TRBV29-1,14,TGCAGCGTAAAACTTGCCAGGGGAGGAGAGACCCAGTACTTC,CSVKLARGGETQYF
TRBJ2-1,few,NA,TRBV29-1,10,TGCAGCACCAGGGGCGGGGAGCAGTTCTTC,CSTRGGEQFF
TRBJ2-2,once,TRBD2,TRBV7-8,15,TGTGCCAGCAGCCCAGCGGGAGGGGGCACCGGGGAGCTGTTTTTT,CASSPAGGGTGELFF
TRBJ2-4,few,NA,TRBV30,15,TGTGCCTGGAGTGTAGCCGGGACAGCCAAAAACATTCAGTACTTC,CAWSVAGTAKNIQYF
TRBJ2-7,few,NA,TRBV28,13,TGTGCCAGCAGTTTGGGCTTCTATGGTGTGCAGTACTTC,CASSLGFYGVQYF
TRBJ2-7,NA,NA,TRBV6-6,15,TGTGCCAGCAGCTCCGGACTTCTCGCTTCCTACGAGCAGTACTTC,CASSSGLLASYEQYF
TRBJ2-7,medium-sized,NA,TRBV7-2,13,TGTGCCAGCAGCTTAGGTCCGTCTTACGAGCAGTACTTC,CASSLGPSYEQYF
TRBJ2-1,few,NA,TRBV29-1,12,TGCAGCGTCGGGGCCAAACCCAATGAGCAGTTCTTC,CSVGAKPNEQFF
TRBJ1-1,NA,NA,TRBV29-1,13,TGCAGCACTAAACAGGGATTGAACACTGAAGCTTTCTTT,CSTKQGLNTEAFF
TRBJ2-5,few,TRBD2,TRBV28,16,TGTGCCAGCAGTTCCGACCTTAGCGGGAGGTCAGAGACCCAGTACTTC,CASSSDLSGRSETQYF
TRBJ2-5,NA,NA,TRBV5-1,13,TGCGCCAGCAGCTTGGAGCATCGGGAGACCCAGTACTTC,CASSLEHRETQYF
TRBJ1-5,NA,TRBD1,TRBV30,15,TGTGCCTGGAGGGAAAAGGGGGCACGGAATCAGCCCCAGCATTTT,CAWREKGARNQPQHF
TRBJ2-3,NA,NA,TRBV5-6,17,TGTGCCAGCAGCTCCCGCTTGGTCAGGAGAGGCACAGATACGCAGTATTTT,CASSSRLVRRGTDTQYF
TRBJ1-2,NA,TRBD1,TRBV29-1,14,TGCAGCGTTGAGGTCGGGACAGGGGACTATGGCTACACCTTC,CSVEVGTGDYGYTF
TRBJ2-1,few,NA,TRBV28,12,TGTGCCAGCAGTCCACCTACTAATGAGCAGTTCTTC,CASSPPTNEQFF
TRBJ2-5,NA,NA,TRBV4-1,12,TGCGCCAGCAGCCGCCATTGTGAGACCCAGTACTTC,CASSRHCETQYF
TRBJ2-2,few,NA,TRBV29-1,14,TGCAGCGTCCAACAAGGGTACCCAGACGGGGAGCTGTTTTTT,CSVQQGYPDGELFF
TRBJ2-6,NA,NA,TRBV19,13,TGTGCCAGTAGAGTTTCTGGGGCCAACGTCCTGACTTTC,CASRVSGANVLTF
TRBJ1-6,once,NA,TRBV4-3,17,TGCGCCAGCAGCCAAGATAGGGAGAGCTCCTATAATTCACCCCTCCACTTT,CASSQDRESSYNSPLHF
TRBJ2-3,NA,TRBD2,TRBV30,14,TGTGCCTGGAAGTACGGGGGGAACACAGATACGCAGTATTTT,CAWKYGGNTDTQYF
TRBJ1-5,NA,NA,TRBV2,13,TGTGCCAGCAGTGACCATAGCAATCAGCCCCAGCATTTT,CASSDHSNQPQHF
TRBJ2-7,few,TRBD1,TRBV7-2,16,TGTGCCAGCAGCTCGTTCATGGGACAGGGGGCTCTCGAGCAGTACTTC,CASSSFMGQGALEQYF
TRBJ1-6,NA,NA,TRBV2,13,TGTGCCAGCGCTCGGGACATCAATTCACCCCTCCACTTT,CASARDINSPLHF
TRBJ2-1,NA,TRBD2,TRBV29-1,13,TGCAGCGTTCGGACTAGCGGATACAATGAGCAGTTCTTC,CSVRTSGYNEQFF
TRBJ2-1,many,TRBD1,TRBV7-2,13,TGTGCCAGCAGCTGGGACAGTAACAATGAGCAGTTCTTC,CASSWDSNNEQFF
TRBJ1-2,few,TRBD1,TRBV28,15,TGTGCCAGCACCAGGGGGCGGGCAGTCCAACATGGCTACACCTTC,CASTRGRAVQHGYTF
TRBJ2-5,few,NA,TRBV29-1,11,TGCAGCGCCTGGGGGGAGGAGACCCAGTACTTC,CSAWGEETQYF
TRBJ2-1,few,NA,TRBV4-3,16,TGCGCCAGCAGCCAAGTACGGGGGACGGCCTACAATGAGCAGTTCTTC,CASSQVRGTAYNEQFF
TRBJ2-2,NA,NA,TRBV9,14,TGTGCCAGCAGACTCGACTTAAACACCGGGGAGCTGTTTTTT,CASRLDLNTGELFF
TRBJ1-2,NA,TRBD1,TRBV20-1,11,TGCAGTGCCAAGACAGGGGGCGGCTACACCTTC,CSAKTGGGYTF
TRBJ2-1,NA,NA,TRBV7-2,15,TGTGCCAGCAGCTCCCGAGAGGGGCCCTACAATGAGCAGTTCTTC,CASSSREGPYNEQFF
TRBJ2-3,NA,NA,TRBV29-1,15,TGCAGCGTTGAAGATATAAACGGGGTAGGGGATACGCAGTATTTT,CSVEDINGVGDTQYF
TRBJ2-6,NA,NA,TRBV30,14,TGTGCCTGGAGTGTTGGTTCTGGGGCCAACGTCCTGACTTTC,CAWSVGSGANVLTF
TRBJ2-1,NA,NA,TRBV4-3,14,TGCGCCAGCAGCCAAGAACTACGGGCATCCGACAGGTTCTTC,CASSQELRASDRFF
TRBJ2-3,once,TRBD1,TRBV5-1,14,TGCGCCAGCAGCCCGTGGACAGGGACAGATACGCAGTATTTT,CASSPWTGTDTQYF
TRBJ2-7,few,NA,TRBV18,13,TGTGCCAGCTCACCAACCTCCCATTACGAGCAGTACTTC,CASSPTSHYEQYF
TRBJ2-7,few,NA,TRBV28,15,TGTGCCAGCAGCAATCAGGGGACACAGTCCTACGAGCAGTACTTC,CASSNQGTQSYEQYF
TRBJ1-1,NA,NA,TRBV29-1,13,TGCAGCGTTGTCTCCCACCGGGACACTGAAGCTTTCTTT,CSVVSHRDTEAFF
TRBJ1-1,few,TRBD1,TRBV29-1,10,TGCAGCACGTGGACAGGGGAAGCTTTCTTT,CSTWTGEAFF
TRBJ1-1,few,TRBD1,TRBV30,13,TGTGCCTGGTCGACAGGGGTACTCACTGAAGCTTTCTTT,CAWSTGVLTEAFF
TRBJ1-1,NA,NA,TRBV5-6,15,TGTGCCAGCAGCTTACGCGGGGTTAAGGACACTGAAGCTTTCTTT,CASSLRGVKDTEAFF
TRBJ2-7,NA,NA,TRBV5-6,12,TGTGCCAGCAGCGACAGAGCCTACGAGCAGTACTTC,CASSDRAYEQYF
TRBJ2-1,NA,NA,TRBV9,15,TGTGCCAGCAGCGTAGAGTGGCGGCCCTACAATGAGCAGTTCTTC,CASSVEWRPYNEQFF
TRBJ2-5,few,NA,TRBV7-2,15,TGTGCCAGCAGCTTTTCACAGGGCCGGCAGGGGACCCAGTACTTC,CASSFSQGRQGTQYF